The entry that follows covers one TCR beta chain sequence. As yet, its antigen is unknown. This entry belongs to a study of shared clonotypes between healthy human individuals. Whole-study results and caveats: Depth was large, yet rarefaction showed that sorted-subset sequencing was incomplete.

The V gene's germline CDR1 is MNHNS and CDR2 SASEGT. This CDR3 region has 16 residues. With V trimmed by 4 bases and J by 3 bases, 6 bases remained unmatched. This was a deep-level run. Profiled with immunoSEQ multiplex PCR; TCRdb holds only in-frame clones, not every one. This sample yields about 2.3 million clones, of which roughly 93% are seen a single time; about 0.39% belongs to the top ten. The chain employs TRBV6-1 and TRBJ2-7; TRBD2 agrees at 13 bases. This clonotype was sampled from a man aged 18 to 30 in good health. Some clones in this sample may be carry-over from other donors' samples. The sequencing sample was made of naive CD4+ T cells from PBMCs. The subset was: CD45RA+ positively selected. The CDR3 DNA reads as TGTGCCAGCAGTGCGGGACTAGCGGGACAAGGCTACGAGCAGTACTTC. Translating it yields CASSAGLAGQGYEQYF.